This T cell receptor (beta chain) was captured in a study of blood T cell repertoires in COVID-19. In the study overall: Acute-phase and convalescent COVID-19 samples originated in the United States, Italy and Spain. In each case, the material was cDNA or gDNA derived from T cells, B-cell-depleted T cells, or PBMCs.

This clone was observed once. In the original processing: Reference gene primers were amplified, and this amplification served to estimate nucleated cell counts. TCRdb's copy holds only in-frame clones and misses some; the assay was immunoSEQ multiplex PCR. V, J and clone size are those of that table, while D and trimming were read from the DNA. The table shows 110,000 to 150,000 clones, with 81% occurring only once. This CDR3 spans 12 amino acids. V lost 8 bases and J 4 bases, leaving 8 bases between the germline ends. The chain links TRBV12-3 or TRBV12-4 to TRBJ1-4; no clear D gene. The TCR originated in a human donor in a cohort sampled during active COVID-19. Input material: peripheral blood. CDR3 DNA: TGTGCCAGCGGGAGGTATAATGAAAAACTGTTTTTT. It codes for CASGRYNEKLFF.